The clone carrying this T cell receptor (beta chain) has ten or more counts. The antigen is undetermined. This beta chain came through as a stray read in a library set up for alpha chains, and its size says little. The time point denotes: sample taken at primary tumor resection. The donors were fewer than 80 patients with non-small cell lung cancer that was early-stage and untreated. Whole RNA obtained from tumor, nontumor lung or frozen PBMC underwent sequencing without sorting. These data are taken from a study of spatial heterogeneity in lung cancer. About the research overall: Strong correlation linked TCR transcript counts in tumor regions to a T cell module score derived from matched bulk RNA-seq. Study results and caveats: Expanded alpha and beta TCR counts within tumors tracked tumor mutation counts.

TCRdb independently ran MiXCR on the 5' RACE reads; one entry per CDR3 protein. The repertoire holds a few thousand distinct CDR3 sequences, with roughly 5.2% as singletons. The sample here was lung tumor tissue, taken at surgery. The sequence was collected from a male donor with early-stage non-small cell lung cancer.

The CDR3 region is CASSPRGDTEAFF. The CDR3 DNA is TGTGCCAGCTCACCACGGGGGGACACTGAAGCTTTCTTT. The gene calls are TRBV18 and TRBJ1-1, with D possibly TRBD1 on 5 matching bases. Trimming stripped 1 base from V and 3 bases from J, with 6 bases between. This CDR3 region has 13 residues. The germline gives CDR1 KGHSH, CDR2 LQKENI.